These 6 T cell receptor beta chains share one sample of origin, sequenced in a study of T-cell memory formation after mild COVID-19 (dated by TCRdb to about 2021). Libraries were prepared through 5' RACE. Sequencing took place on an Illumina NovaSeq 6000. The raw public reads went through TCRdb reprocessing: fastp at Q25, MiXCR clone calling, in-frame beta chains kept. One record per CDR3 amino acid sequence lists the most common genes and DNA. This sample holds around 300,000 distinct CDR3 sequences; over 11% were observed only once. The top ten clones comprise around 20% of the sample. The sample comprised PBMCs or a T cell subset sorted from them (not recorded which). These receptors all come from a man aged 18 to 29 who had mild COVID-19 (a few samples of this study predate the infection). The sample titles of this study are shuffled in the database, so cell type and time point are left out; the donor was told from shared clones.

This clonotype was detected many times. The chain links TRBV29-1 to TRBJ2-3; the D is unclear. Deletions cut 7 bases from V and 9 bases from J, with 17 bases between. Germline values: CDR1 SQVTM, CDR2 ANQGSEA. The CDR3 totals 12 residues. This CDR3 is CSASATDITQYF. CDR3 sequence (DNA): TGCAGCGCCTCCGCGACCGACATAACGCAGTATTTT.

This clonotype was seen a handful of times. The chain is built from TRBV6-6 and TRBJ1-2, with D perhaps TRBD1 (5 bases). The CDR3 runs 15 residues. Germline assignment: CDR1 MNHNY and CDR2 SVGAGI (reference sequence). Trimming took off 0 bases at V and 7 bases at J, with 15 bases between the two ends. The CDR3 DNA sequence: TGTGCCAGCAGTTACTCGAAATCGGGGGGTAGTGGCTACACCTTC. Residues: CASSYSKSGGSGYTF.

This clonotype has more than one count but fewer than ten. The chain recombines TRBV5-1 with TRBJ1-2; 7 nucleotides line up with TRBD1. The J segment lost 7 bases and the V segment lost 6 bases, leaving 6 bases of the junction unmatched. The CDR3 runs to 12 residues. Looked up from germline, CDR1 is SGHRS and CDR2 is YFSETQ. The DNA of the CDR3 is TGCGCCAGCACAAGGGACAGCCGTGGCTACACCTTC. Encoded protein: CASTRDSRGYTF.

This clonotype occurred many times. The chain employs TRBV6-2 or TRBV6-3 and TRBJ2-2; D assignment may be TRBD1 or TRBD2 (5 bases each). This CDR3 has 14 amino acids. The V and J ends lost 6 bases and 1 base respectively, with 9 bases between them. CDR1 MNHEY and CDR2 SVGEGT come from the germline V gene. The CDR3 DNA reads TGTGCCAGCAGCCCGGGACGGAACACCGGGGAGCTGTTTTTT. Protein: CASSPGRNTGELFF.

This clonotype was observed a handful of times. The chain recombines TRBV20-1 with TRBJ2-4; no definite D call. Per germline, CDR1 DFQATT and CDR2 SNEGSKA (reference sequence). The V end lost 5 bases, the J end lost 1 base, and 9 bases lay between the germline ends. The CDR3 totals 13 residues. The CDR3 DNA sequence: TGCAGTGCTGGGCTATTGGCCAAAAACATTCAGTACTTC. This sequence encodes CSAGLLAKNIQYF.

This rearrangement joins TRBV5-5 to TRBJ1-6, with D possibly being TRBD1 (5 bases). This CDR3 contains 18 residues. In germline, CDR1 is SGHKS, CDR2 YYEKEE (reference sequence). Trimming took 6 bases from V and 6 from J, leaving 25 bases between them. The CDR3 is CASTPYQLTGTFNSPLHF. The DNA for the CDR3 is TGTGCCAGCACCCCTTACCAATTGACGGGGACCTTTAATTCACCCCTCCACTTT.